The 15 T cell receptor beta chains presented below share a single source sample, sequenced in a study of CD8+ T cells in alopecia areata. Investigators isolated RNA and reverse transcribed it into cDNA to act as the sequencing template. This table comes from immunoSEQ multiplex PCR, and its TCRdb copy is limited to in-frame clones, with some not included. The table lists about 140,000 clones, around 55% of them singletons, with about 4.5% in the top ten. Sequencing was carried out using CD4+ T cells sorted from blood. These receptors originate from a human donor in good health.

The CDR3 DNA reads TGTGCCAGAGAAGGTCCTACTATGAATGGCTACACCTTC. It translates to CAREGPTMNGYTF. The chain carries TRBV10-3 and TRBJ1-2; D uncertain. In germline, CDR1 is ENHRY, CDR2 SYGVKD. V was shortened by 10 bases and J by 6 bases, with 18 bases between the two germline ends. The CDR3 loop spans 13 amino acids.

This clone was observed once. The chain couples TRBV11-2 to TRBJ2-7, with D unresolved. Germline V CDR1 and CDR2: SGHAT, FQNNGV. Trimming stripped 11 bases from V and 6 bases from J, with 17 bases between. CDR3 length equals 12 residues. DNA of the CDR3: TGTGCCTCACGGAATAAGGTTGCCGAGCAGTACTTC. Translating it yields CASRNKVAEQYF. The whole variable domain, filled in from reference TRBV11-2 and TRBJ2-7, reads EAGVAQSPRYKIIEKRQSVAFWCNPISGHATLYWYQQILGQGPKLLIQFQNNGVVDDSQLPKDRFSAERLKGVDSTLKIQPAKLEDSAVYLCASRNKVAEQYFGPGTRLTVT.

The chain uses TRBV18 and TRBJ2-5; no definite D call. CDR1 KGHSH and CDR2 LQKENI come from the germline V gene. Trimming cost V 3 bases and J 1 base, with 6 bases left between them. The CDR3 spans 13 residues. CDR3 sequence: CASSPQTQETQYF. The CDR3 bases are TGTGCCAGCTCACCCCAGACCCAAGAGACCCAGTACTTC.

In its sample, this clone was seen a few times. The rearrangement links TRBV29-1 to TRBJ2-1; D might be TRBD2 (6 bases). CDR1 is SQVTM and CDR2 is ANQGSEA in the germline V gene. V lost 7 bases to trimming and J lost 4 bases, with 14 bases between them. CDR3 length equals 13 residues. CDR3 in DNA: TGCAGCGCTCCCAACGGAGGGTACAATGAGCAGTTCTTC. Translated, it gives CSAPNGGYNEQFF.

A few counts support this clone. This sequence joins TRBV14 and TRBJ2-2, with a tentative D call TRBD2 (5 bases). V shed 6 bases and J shed 0 bases, with 11 bases lying between them. Per the germline V gene, CDR1 is SGHDN and CDR2 is FVKESK. The CDR3 covers 15 residues. This CDR3 reads CASRRGQPNTGELFF. Written as DNA, the CDR3 is TGTGCCAGCAGGCGAGGGCAGCCGAACACCGGGGAGCTGTTTTTT. The entire variable domain, with the rest obtained from reference TRBV14 and TRBJ2-2, is as follows: EAGVTQFPSHSVIEKGQTVTLRCDPISGHDNLYWYRRVMGKEIKFLLHFVKESKQDESGMPNNRFLAERTGGTYSTLKVQPAELEDSGVYFCASRRGQPNTGELFFGEGSRLTVL.

This clone was found a few times. The V gene is TRBV5-1, the J gene TRBJ2-1; the D call may be TRBD1 or TRBD2 (6 bases each). This CDR3 is built from 17 residues. CDR1 is SGHRS, CDR2 YFSETQ, per germline. The V end lost 2 bases, the J end lost 0 bases, and 15 bases lay between the germline ends. CDR3: CASSFLGGRSSYNEQFF. DNA for the CDR3: TGCGCCAGCAGCTTTCTCGGGGGCCGAAGCTCCTACAATGAGCAGTTCTTC.

As DNA, the CDR3 is TGCAGCGTTGCACAGGGTGCGAACACTGAAGCTTTCTTT. Translating gives CSVAQGANTEAFF. V is TRBV29-1 and J is TRBJ1-1, with TRBD1 as a possible D gene (6 bases). V was pared by 4 bases and J by 1 base, with 10 bases between. Germline loops: CDR1 SQVTM, CDR2 ANQGSEA. The CDR3 consists of 13 residues. Looking up the rest from reference TRBV29-1 and TRBJ1-1 gives the full variable domain: SAVISQKPSRDICQRGTSLTIQCQVDSQVTMMFWYRQQPGQSLTLIATANQGSEATYESGFVIDKFPISRPNLTFSTLTVSNMSPEDSSIYLCSVAQGANTEAFFGQGTRLTVV.

The chain carries TRBV30 and TRBJ2-7, with D possibly called TRBD1 or TRBD2 (6 bases each). Germline lookup yields CDR1 GTSNPN and CDR2 SVGIG (reference sequence). This CDR3 is 14 amino acids long. V dropped 0 bases and J dropped 5 bases, with 14 bases sitting between them. The CDR3 here is CAWSVGGTQDEQYF. CDR3 sequence (DNA): TGTGCCTGGAGTGTAGGGGGGACTCAGGACGAGCAGTACTTC.

The chain couples TRBV29-1 to TRBJ2-1; 13 bases agree with TRBD2. J gave up 0 bases and V 4 bases, and 3 bases lay outside the gene matches. From germline, CDR1 is SQVTM and CDR2 ANQGSEA. This CDR3 has 16 residues. Here the CDR3 reads CSVVWTSGSSYNEQFF. In DNA form, the CDR3 reads TGCAGCGTTGTTTGGACTAGCGGGAGCTCCTACAATGAGCAGTTCTTC.

The V call is TRBV15, the J call TRBJ1-5; the D gene is possibly TRBD1 (5 bases). Deletions cut 3 bases from V and 6 bases from J, with 12 bases between. CDR1 and CDR2 from the germline V gene are LNHNV and YYDKDF (reference sequence). This CDR3 has 14 residues. CDR3 in DNA: TGTGCCACCAGCAGCCGGGACGGGGTTCAGCCCCAGCATTTT. Protein sequence: CATSSRDGVQPQHF.

The V gene is TRBV29-1, the J gene TRBJ2-1, with D possibly being TRBD2 (7 bases). The CDR3 covers 12 residues. V was shortened by 8 bases and J by 7 bases, with 15 bases between the two germline ends. CDR1 and CDR2 (germline): SQVTM, ANQGSEA. As DNA, the CDR3 is TGCAGCCATTGGGGGGGGCGAAATGAGCAGTTCTTC. Amino acids: CSHWGGRNEQFF.

This chain links TRBV2 with TRBJ2-7; D possibly corresponds to TRBD1 (5 bases). V gave up 4 bases and J gave up 0 bases, with 13 bases separating them. This CDR3 is built from 15 residues. CDR1 is SNHLY and CDR2 is FYNNEI in the germline V gene. The CDR3 DNA follows: TGTGCCAGCAGTGGGAACAGGCGGATCTCCTACGAGCAGTACTTC. It codes for CASSGNRRISYEQYF. The whole variable domain, remainder taken from reference TRBV2 and TRBJ2-7, is EPEVTQTPSHQVTQMGQEVILRCVPISNHLYFYWYRQILGQKVEFLVSFYNNEISEKSEIFDDQFSVERPDGSNFTLKIRSTKLEDSAMYFCASSGNRRISYEQYFGPGTRLTVT.

This clone has only one observation. CDR3 sequence reads: CAWSGQERSKPQHF. The CDR3 DNA follows: TGTGCCTGGAGTGGTCAGGAGAGAAGCAAGCCCCAGCATTTT. The chain recombines TRBV30 with TRBJ1-5; D ambiguous. CDR3 length: 14 amino acids. In germline, CDR1 is GTSNPN, CDR2 SVGIG (reference sequence). Trimming removed 1 base from V and 8 bases from J, with 15 bases in between. Using reference TRBV30 and TRBJ1-5 for the parts outside the CDR3, the full variable domain is SQTIHQWPATLVQPVGSPLSLECTVEGTSNPNLYWYRQAAGRGLQLLFYSVGIGQISSEVPQNLSASRPQDRQFILSSKKLLLSDSGFYLCAWSGQERSKPQHFGDGTRLSIL.

The chain uses TRBV6-6 and TRBJ2-7, with D possibly being TRBD2 (6 bases). Germline values: CDR1 MNHNY, CDR2 SVGAGI (reference sequence). Trimming removed 6 bases at V and 1 base at J, with 13 bases between. This CDR3 has 14 residues. The CDR3 sequence: CASSFRDSSYEQYF. As DNA, the CDR3 is TGTGCCAGCAGCTTTCGGGACTCTTCCTACGAGCAGTACTTC.

This clone has just a few counts. The chain uses TRBV9 and TRBJ1-2; D is possibly TRBD1 (6 bases). V lost 0 bases and J 4 bases, leaving 13 bases between the germline ends. CDR3 length equals 15 residues. CDR1 and CDR2 from the germline V gene are SGDLS and YYNGEE. The CDR3 sequence: CASSVEVGGVYGYTF. The DNA of the CDR3 is TGTGCCAGCAGCGTAGAAGTAGGGGGTGTCTATGGCTACACCTTC.